This T cell receptor beta chain was observed in a study of human T cells and chemical hapten exposure. The CDR3 totals 13 residues. Unmatched junction bases numbered 4, after V lost 7 bases and J lost 0 bases. Germline loops: CDR1 SQVTM, CDR2 ANQGSEA. The time point is: pre-sensitization, week 0. Specified treatment: therapeutic diphenylcyclopropenone sensitization with weekly scalp DPC. As originally analysed: TCR counts had a median of approximately 87,000 per sample and spanned roughly 23,224 to 690,600. TCRdb reanalysed the RACE reads using MiXCR and keeps one entry per CDR3 protein. TCRdb's processing, not the study's, gives the V and J calls here. The table lists some 84,000 distinct CDR3 sequences, 6.5% to 10% of them singletons, with just over 2.5% in the top ten. This clonotype was counted only a few times.

The source of this sequence is a man in his forties with alopecia areata. Some clones in this sample may be carry-over from other donors' samples. Material: whole blood, obtained in connection with sensitization to the hapten diphenylcyclopropenone (DPC). The chain carries TRBV29-1 and TRBJ2-3, with 7 bases aligning to TRBD2. Here the CDR3 reads CSAQLASTDTQYF. As DNA, the CDR3 is TGCAGCGCCCAACTAGCGAGCACAGATACGCAGTATTTT.